The 27 T cell receptor beta chains listed next were all sequenced from one sample in a study of blood T cell repertoires in COVID-19. TCRdb's copy holds only in-frame clones and misses some; the assay was immunoSEQ multiplex PCR. The repertoire includes 210,000 or so clones, 70% to 90% of them detected once, and about 1.5% sits in the top ten. Source material: peripheral blood. These receptors originate from a man in his late teens or twenties with active or convalescent COVID-19.

This sequence joins TRBV10-3 and TRBJ2-1; tentatively, D is TRBD1 (7 bases). Germline V gene lookup returns CDR1 ENHRY and CDR2 SYGVKD. The CDR3 has 15 residues. Trimming left V 9 bases short and J 0 bases short, with 15 bases between. CDR3 DNA sequence: TGTGCCATAAGGTCGGGGGACAGCTCCTACAATGAGCAGTTCTTC. Amino acids: CAIRSGDSSYNEQFF.

This rearrangement joins TRBV7-3 to TRBJ2-5, with 7 bases lining up with TRBD2. There are 13 residues in the CDR3. CDR1 and CDR2 (germline): SGHTA, FQGTGA. V was pared by 3 bases and J by 6 bases, with 4 bases of the junction left unmatched. The CDR3 DNA reads TGTGCCAGCAGCTTGGAGAGCGGGAAGACCCAGTACTTC. Amino acids: CASSLESGKTQYF.

The chain has TRBV6-5 and TRBJ1-1; 7 bases agree with TRBD1. The CDR3 spans 13 residues. Looked up from germline, CDR1 is MNHEY and CDR2 is SVGAGI. V was pared by 0 bases and J by 7 bases, with 2 bases of the junction left unmatched. The CDR3: CASSYSTGVEAFF. The CDR3 DNA reads TGTGCCAGCAGTTACTCTACAGGGGTTGAAGCTTTCTTT.

The rearrangement links TRBV30 to TRBJ2-2, with a weak D call TRBD2 (5 bases). The CDR3 contains 16 residues. Deletions cut 2 bases from V and 0 bases from J, with 13 bases between. Germline V gene sequence: CDR1 GTSNPN, CDR2 SVGIG (reference sequence). CDR3 coding DNA: TGTGCCTGGAGTACCGGACTGCGTGCGAACACCGGGGAGCTGTTTTTT. Its protein product is CAWSTGLRANTGELFF.

This chain connects TRBV7-9 to TRBJ1-1; maybe TRBD1 (5 bases). The length of the CDR3 is 17 residues. Germline assignment: CDR1 SEHNR and CDR2 FQNEAQ (reference sequence). V gave up 2 bases and J gave up 5 bases, with 21 bases separating them. CDR3 coding DNA: TGTGCCAGCAGCTTAAGCGGGGGGAGGTCGCTGCGGACTGAAGCTTTCTTT. Its translation is CASSLSGGRSLRTEAFF. Based on the CDR3 plus reference TRBV7-9 and TRBJ1-1, the full variable domain is DTGVSQNPRHKITKRGQNVTFRCDPISEHNRLYWYRQTLGQGPEFLTYFQNEAQLEKSRLLSDRFSAERPKGSFSTLEIQRTEQGDSAMYLCASSLSGGRSLRTEAFFGQGTRLTVV.

This clone came up once. V and J are TRBV7-6 and TRBJ1-1; D gene unclear. The CDR3 covers 14 residues. Trimming left V 4 bases short and J 10 bases short, with 19 bases between. CDR1 and CDR2 (germline): SGHVS, FNYEAQ. CDR3 DNA sequence: TGTGCCAGCAGCTCAAACGGGGAGGTGGACTCAGCTTTCTTT. Encoded protein: CASSSNGEVDSAFF.

The genes are TRBV6-5 and TRBJ1-5; 8 positions match TRBD1. Unmatched junction bases numbered 4, after V lost 8 bases and J lost 1 base. CDR3 size: 14 residues. Germline CDR1 is MNHEY and CDR2 is SVGAGI. CDR3 in DNA: TGTGCCAGCCGGACAGGGAGGAGCAATCAGCCCCAGCATTTT. It yields the protein CASRTGRSNQPQHF.

This sequence joins TRBV2 and TRBJ1-2; maybe TRBD1 (5 bases). V gave up 5 bases and J gave up 8 bases, with 18 bases separating them. In germline, CDR1 is SNHLY, CDR2 FYNNEI. The CDR3 contains 14 residues. The CDR3 reads CASSPDILPFGYTF. CDR3 nucleotide sequence: TGTGCCAGCAGTCCGGACATTCTTCCGTTCGGCTACACCTTC.

V usage is TRBV3-1 (or the pseudogene TRBV3-2) and J usage is TRBJ2-1; 9 nucleotides align to TRBD1. The CDR3 consists of 13 residues. Germline V gene lookup returns CDR1 LGHDT and CDR2 YNNKEL (reference sequence). Unmatched junction bases numbered 9, after V lost 6 bases and J lost 12 bases. Written as DNA, the CDR3 is TGTGCCAGCAGTCGGGACAGGGCCGGGATGCAGTTCTTC. Translation gives CASSRDRAGMQFF.

This chain joins TRBV28 and TRBJ1-5; maybe TRBD1 (6 bases). CDR1 is MDHEN, CDR2 SYDVKM, per germline. Trimming took off 5 bases at V and 1 base at J, with 15 bases between the two ends. The CDR3 length is 16 residues. The CDR3 DNA reads TGTGCCAGCAGTCAACACCCGGGACACAGCAATCAGCCCCAGCATTTT. Translated: CASSQHPGHSNQPQHF. Variable domain in full (rest from reference TRBV28 and TRBJ1-5): DVKVTQSSRYLVKRTGEKVFLECVQDMDHENMFWYRQDPGLGLRLIYFSYDVKMKEKGDIPEGYSVSREKKERFSLILESASTNQTSMYLCASSQHPGHSNQPQHFGDGTRLSIL.

Written as DNA, the CDR3 is TGCGCCAGCAGCAGGGGACTAGCGGGCCTCAATGAGCAGTTCTTC. Translating it yields CASSRGLAGLNEQFF. This chain links TRBV5-1 with TRBJ2-1; 12 nucleotides align to TRBD2. CDR1 and CDR2 from the germline V gene are SGHRS and YFSETQ. The CDR3 contains 15 residues. V shed 4 bases and J 6 bases; nucleotides not matched to a gene: 5.

The chain has TRBV7-8 and TRBJ2-1, with 12 bases that match TRBD2. CDR1 and CDR2 (germline): SGHVS, FQNEAQ. V lost 4 bases to trimming and J lost 8 bases; unmatched junction nucleotides: 12. The CDR3 runs to 17 residues. The DNA of the CDR3 is TGTGCCAGCAGCTCCCAGAAACTAGCGGGAGGTATGGATGAGCAGTTCTTC. Its translation is CASSSQKLAGGMDEQFF.

The chain links TRBV5-6 to TRBJ1-1; no reliable D call. CDR3 length: 15 residues. Germline CDR1 and CDR2: SGHDT and YYEEEE. Trimming took 1 base from V and 0 from J, leaving 10 bases between them. The CDR3 reads CASSLPGSLNTEAFF. CDR3 bases: TGTGCCAGCAGCTTGCCGGGGAGCTTGAACACTGAAGCTTTCTTT.

V and J are TRBV25-1 and TRBJ1-1; possibly TRBD1 for D (6 bases). The CDR3 extends over 14 amino acids. CDR1 and CDR2 from the germline V gene are MGHDK and SYGVNS. V was pared by 5 bases and J by 10 bases, with 20 bases between. CDR3 bases: TGTGCCAGCAGTTCACGTCAGGGGTCCTTGCTAGCTTTCTTT. Protein product: CASSSRQGSLLAFF.

The chain is built from TRBV14 and TRBJ2-7; tentative D call: TRBD1 (5 bases). This CDR3 region has 13 residues. Germline V CDR1 and CDR2: SGHDN, FVKESK. Trimming left V 3 bases short and J 5 bases short, with 11 bases between. The CDR3 is CASSHGRGHEQYF. The CDR3 DNA is TGTGCCAGCAGCCATGGAAGGGGCCACGAGCAGTACTTC. The full variable domain, its missing parts supplied by reference TRBV14 and TRBJ2-7, is EAGVTQFPSHSVIEKGQTVTLRCDPISGHDNLYWYRRVMGKEIKFLLHFVKESKQDESGMPNNRFLAERTGGTYSTLKVQPAELEDSGVYFCASSHGRGHEQYFGPGTRLTVT.

This chain connects TRBV6-6 to TRBJ1-2; TRBD1 matches at 9 bases. This CDR3 is built from 16 residues. Germline values: CDR1 MNHNY, CDR2 SVGAGI (reference sequence). V lost 7 bases to trimming and J lost 7 bases; unmatched junction nucleotides: 16. CDR3 DNA: TGTGCCAGCATTGGGCCCGGACAGGGGAGGACAGGTGGCTACACCTTC. Translation: CASIGPGQGRTGGYTF.

The V gene is TRBV10-3, the J gene TRBJ2-3, with TRBD2 identical over 11 bases. Germline lookup yields CDR1 ENHRY and CDR2 SYGVKD. Losses at the gene ends were 5 bases for V and 6 bases for J; bases not matched to a gene: 7. The CDR3 length is 15 residues. DNA of the CDR3: TGTGCCATCAGTCCCCTAGCGGGGGGTGGGGATACGCAGTATTTT. Translating it yields CAISPLAGGGDTQYF.

The chain couples TRBV5-8 to TRBJ1-2; 7 nucleotides line up with TRBD1. The CDR3 loop spans 15 amino acids. CDR1 and CDR2 from the germline V gene are SGHTS and YDEGEE. Losses at the gene ends were 0 bases for V and 4 bases for J; bases not matched to a gene: 6. For the CDR3, the DNA is TGTGCCAGCAGCTTGGGCCAGGGGGTGACCTATGGCTACACCTTC. Protein sequence: CASSLGQGVTYGYTF.

The chain employs TRBV5-1 and TRBJ2-7, with 11 bases aligning to TRBD2. Germline V gives CDR1 SGHRS, CDR2 YFSETQ. V lost 0 bases, J lost 5 bases, and 13 bases stayed unmatched. This CDR3 region has 18 residues. The CDR3 sequence: CASSLGLAGLSRYDEQYF. Written as DNA, the CDR3 is TGCGCCAGCAGCTTGGGACTAGCGGGATTATCGAGGTACGACGAGCAGTACTTC.

The gene calls are TRBV29-1 and TRBJ2-7; TRBD1 agrees at 9 bases. This CDR3 contains 14 residues. V shed 6 bases and J 2 bases; nucleotides not matched to a gene: 8. Germline V gene lookup returns CDR1 SQVTM and CDR2 ANQGSEA. CDR3 in amino acids: CSVLGQGGTYEQYF. The CDR3, as DNA: TGCAGCGTCTTGGGACAGGGAGGCACCTACGAGCAGTACTTC.

V gene TRBV6-2 or TRBV6-3 combines with J gene TRBJ1-1, with a possible D match to TRBD1 (6 bases). V shed 6 bases and J shed 4 bases, with 15 bases lying between them. Germline loops: CDR1 MNHEY, CDR2 SVGEGT. This CDR3 region has 14 residues. The CDR3 is CASSNRAGSTEAFF. In DNA form, the CDR3 reads TGTGCCAGCAGCAACAGGGCAGGGAGCACTGAAGCTTTCTTT.

The chain recombines TRBV14 with TRBJ1-1; the D is unclear. Trimming cost V 4 bases and J 9 bases, with 18 bases left between them. The CDR3 covers 14 residues. Germline CDR1 is SGHDN and CDR2 is FVKESK. Here the CDR3 DNA reads TGTGCCAGCAGCCTACGCGGTTCCTCCGGAAAAGCTTTCTTT. It codes for CASSLRGSSGKAFF.

The gene calls are TRBV18 and TRBJ2-1, with TRBD2 matching 9 bases. Germline trimming cut 3 bases from V and 4 bases from J; bases unmatched to any gene: 16. CDR3 length: 19 residues. Germline CDR1 KGHSH, CDR2 LQKENI. CDR3 protein: CASSPPAHASGTIYNEQFF. Here the CDR3 DNA reads TGTGCCAGCTCACCTCCGGCTCATGCTAGCGGGACTATTTACAATGAGCAGTTCTTC. Complete variable domain (other parts from reference TRBV18 and TRBJ2-1): NAGVMQNPRHLVRRRGQEARLRCSPMKGHSHVYWYRQLPEEGLKFMVYLQKENIIDESGMPKERFSAEFPKEGPSILRIQQVVRGDSAAYFCASSPPAHASGTIYNEQFFGPGTRLTVL.

The chain couples TRBV3-1 (or the pseudogene TRBV3-2) to TRBJ2-1; a weak D match, TRBD2 (6 bases). The CDR3 totals 15 residues. The V end lost 8 bases, the J end lost 0 bases, and 14 bases lay between the germline ends. CDR1 and CDR2 from the germline V gene are LGHDT and YNNKEL (reference sequence). The CDR3 region is CASSTQAGSYNEQFF. The CDR3 DNA is TGTGCCAGCTCCACGCAAGCGGGCTCCTACAATGAGCAGTTCTTC.

The V gene is TRBV7-2, the J gene TRBJ2-5, with 10 bases that match TRBD2. CDR3 length: 15 residues. The trim removed 8 bases at V and 5 bases at J, leaving 11 bases unmatched. Germline CDR1 SGHTA, CDR2 FQGNSA. CDR3 coding DNA: TGTGCCAGCCGGACTTTAGCGGGAGGATGGGAGACCCAGTACTTC. Its translation: CASRTLAGGWETQYF.

The chain recombines TRBV19 with TRBJ1-5; maybe TRBD1 (5 bases). CDR1 and CDR2 (germline): LNHDA, SQIVND (reference sequence). The length of the CDR3 is 15 residues. Trimming took off 3 bases at V and 5 bases at J, with 14 bases between the two ends. The CDR3 region has the DNA TGTGCCAGTAGTATTCGTACGGGGGGGGATCAGCCCCAGCATTTT. It is translated as CASSIRTGGDQPQHF. The full variable domain, with the rest looked up from reference TRBV19 and TRBJ1-5, is DGGITQSPKYLFRKEGQNVTLSCEQNLNHDAMYWYRQDPGQGLRLIYYSQIVNDFQKGDIAEGYSVSREKKESFPLTVTSAQKNPTAFYLCASSIRTGGDQPQHFGDGTRLSIL.

The chain carries TRBV28 and TRBJ1-5; 10 nucleotides agree with TRBD1. Germline trimming cut 6 bases from V and 2 bases from J; bases unmatched to any gene: 7. The CDR3 runs 16 residues. Looked up from germline, CDR1 is MDHEN and CDR2 is SYDVKM. The CDR3 loop reads CASRQTGTGGNQPQHF. The CDR3 nucleotides read TGTGCCAGCAGGCAGACCGGGACAGGGGGCAATCAGCCCCAGCATTTT.